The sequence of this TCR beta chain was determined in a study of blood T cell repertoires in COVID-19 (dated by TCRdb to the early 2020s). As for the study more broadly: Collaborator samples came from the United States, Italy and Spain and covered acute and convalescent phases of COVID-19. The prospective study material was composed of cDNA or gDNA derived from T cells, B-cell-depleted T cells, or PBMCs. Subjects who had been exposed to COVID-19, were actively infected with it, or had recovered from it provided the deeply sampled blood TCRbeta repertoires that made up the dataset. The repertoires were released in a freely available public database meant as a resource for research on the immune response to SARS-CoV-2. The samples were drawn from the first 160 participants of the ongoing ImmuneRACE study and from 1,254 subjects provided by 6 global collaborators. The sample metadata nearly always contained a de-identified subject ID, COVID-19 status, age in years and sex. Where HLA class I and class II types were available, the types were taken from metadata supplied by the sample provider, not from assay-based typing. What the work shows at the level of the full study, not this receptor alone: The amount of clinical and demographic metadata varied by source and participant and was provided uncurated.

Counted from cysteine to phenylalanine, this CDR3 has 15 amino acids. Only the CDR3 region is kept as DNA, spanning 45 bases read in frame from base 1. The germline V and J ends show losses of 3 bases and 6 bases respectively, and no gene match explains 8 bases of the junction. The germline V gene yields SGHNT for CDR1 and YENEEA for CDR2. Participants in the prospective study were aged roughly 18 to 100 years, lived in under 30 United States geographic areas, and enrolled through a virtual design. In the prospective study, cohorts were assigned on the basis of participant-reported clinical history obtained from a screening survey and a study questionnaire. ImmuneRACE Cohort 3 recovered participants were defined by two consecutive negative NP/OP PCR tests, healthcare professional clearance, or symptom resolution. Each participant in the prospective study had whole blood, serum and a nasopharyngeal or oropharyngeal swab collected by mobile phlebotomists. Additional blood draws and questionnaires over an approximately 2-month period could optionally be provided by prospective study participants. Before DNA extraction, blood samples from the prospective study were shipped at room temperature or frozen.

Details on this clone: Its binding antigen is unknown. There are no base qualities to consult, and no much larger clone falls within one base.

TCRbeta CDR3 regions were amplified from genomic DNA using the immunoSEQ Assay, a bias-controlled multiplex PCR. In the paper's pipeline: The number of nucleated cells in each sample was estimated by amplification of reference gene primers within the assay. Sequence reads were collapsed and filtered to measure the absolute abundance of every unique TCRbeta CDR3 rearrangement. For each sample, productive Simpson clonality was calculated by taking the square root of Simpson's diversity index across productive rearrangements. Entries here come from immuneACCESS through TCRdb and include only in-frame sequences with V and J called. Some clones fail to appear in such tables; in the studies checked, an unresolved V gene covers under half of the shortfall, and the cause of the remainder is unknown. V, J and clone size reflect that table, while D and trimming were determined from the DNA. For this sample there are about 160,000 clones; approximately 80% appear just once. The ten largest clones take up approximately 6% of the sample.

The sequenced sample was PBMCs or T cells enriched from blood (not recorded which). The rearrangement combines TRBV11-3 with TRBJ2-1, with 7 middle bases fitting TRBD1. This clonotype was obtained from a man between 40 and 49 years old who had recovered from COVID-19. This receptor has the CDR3 CASSLRTGEINEQFF. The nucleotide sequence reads TGTGCCAGCAGCTTGCGGACAGGCGAAATCAATGAGCAGTTCTTC.